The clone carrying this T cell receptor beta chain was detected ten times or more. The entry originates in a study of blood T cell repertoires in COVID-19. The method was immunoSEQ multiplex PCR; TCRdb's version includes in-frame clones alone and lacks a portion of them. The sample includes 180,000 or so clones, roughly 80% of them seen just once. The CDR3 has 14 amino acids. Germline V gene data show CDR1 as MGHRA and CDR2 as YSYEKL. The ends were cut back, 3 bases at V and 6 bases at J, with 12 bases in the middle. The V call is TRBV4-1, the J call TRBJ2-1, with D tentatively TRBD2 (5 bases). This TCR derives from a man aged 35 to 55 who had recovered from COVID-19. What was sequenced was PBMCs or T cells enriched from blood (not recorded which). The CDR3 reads CASSQLRGTNEQFF. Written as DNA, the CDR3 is TGCGCCAGCAGCCAGCTTCGGGGTACCAATGAGCAGTTCTTC.